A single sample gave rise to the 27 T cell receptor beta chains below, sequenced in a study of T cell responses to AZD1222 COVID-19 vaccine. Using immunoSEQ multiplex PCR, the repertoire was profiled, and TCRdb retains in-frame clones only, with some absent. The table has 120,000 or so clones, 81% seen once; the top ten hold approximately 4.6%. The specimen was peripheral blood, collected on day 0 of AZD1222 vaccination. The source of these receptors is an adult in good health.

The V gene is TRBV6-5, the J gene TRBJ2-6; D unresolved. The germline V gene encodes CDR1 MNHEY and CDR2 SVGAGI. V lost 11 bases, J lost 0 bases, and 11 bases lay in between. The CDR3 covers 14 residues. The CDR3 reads CAASEASGANVLTF. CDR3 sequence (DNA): TGTGCCGCCTCGGAAGCCTCTGGGGCCAACGTCCTGACTTTC.

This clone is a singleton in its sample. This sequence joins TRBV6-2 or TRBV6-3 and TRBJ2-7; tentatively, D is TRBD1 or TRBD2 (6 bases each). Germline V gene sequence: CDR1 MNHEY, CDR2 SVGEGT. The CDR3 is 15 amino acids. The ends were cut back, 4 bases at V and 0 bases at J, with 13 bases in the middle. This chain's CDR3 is CASSSHGGSSYEQYF. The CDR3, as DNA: TGTGCCAGCAGTTCCCACGGGGGCTCCTCCTACGAGCAGTACTTC.

The CDR3 DNA follows: TGTGCCAGCGGAAACTCTGGGGCCAACGTCCTGACTTTC. Translating it yields CASGNSGANVLTF. The rearrangement uses TRBV5-5 and TRBJ2-6; D unclear. Germline V lookup: CDR1 SGHKS, CDR2 YYEKEE (reference sequence). V gave up 7 bases and J gave up 0 bases, with 5 bases separating them. The CDR3 covers 13 residues.

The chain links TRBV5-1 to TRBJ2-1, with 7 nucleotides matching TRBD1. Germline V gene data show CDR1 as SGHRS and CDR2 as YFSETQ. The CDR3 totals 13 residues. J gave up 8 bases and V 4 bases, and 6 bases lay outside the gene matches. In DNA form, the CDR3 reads TGCGCCAGCAGCCTACAGGGGCCGGATGAGCAGTTCTTC. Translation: CASSLQGPDEQFF. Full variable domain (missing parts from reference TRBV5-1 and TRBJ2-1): KAGVTQTPRYLIKTRGQQVTLSCSPISGHRSVSWYQQTPGQGLQFLFEYFSETQRNKGNFPGRFSGRQFSNSRSEMNVSTLELGDSALYLCASSLQGPDEQFFGPGTRLTVL.

CDR3 sequence reads: CATSVASYNEQFF. The CDR3 DNA sequence: TGTGCCACCAGTGTGGCGAGTTACAATGAGCAGTTCTTC. The chain is built from TRBV24-1 and TRBJ2-1; no firm D call. The V and J ends lost 5 bases and 4 bases respectively, with 8 bases between them. The CDR3 length is 13 residues. CDR1 is KGHDR, CDR2 SFDVKD, per germline.

CDR3: CASSRGGIYSNQPQHF. The DNA of the CDR3 is TGTGCCAGCAGTCGAGGGGGGATTTATAGCAATCAGCCCCAGCATTTT. This sequence joins TRBV28 and TRBJ1-5, with D tentatively TRBD1 (6 bases). Germline CDR1 reads MDHEN; CDR2 reads SYDVKM. This CDR3 region has 16 residues. V lost 5 bases and J 0 bases, leaving 14 bases between the germline ends.

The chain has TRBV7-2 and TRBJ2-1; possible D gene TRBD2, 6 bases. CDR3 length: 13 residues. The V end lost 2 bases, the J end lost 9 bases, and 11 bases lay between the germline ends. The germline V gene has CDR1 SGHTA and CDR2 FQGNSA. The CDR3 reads CASSLLRDSEQFF. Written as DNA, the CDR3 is TGTGCCAGCAGCTTATTGCGGGACTCTGAGCAGTTCTTC.

The CDR3 DNA reads as TGTGCCTGGACAGGGGGAGCGCCTCTTAGCAATCAGCCCCAGCATTTT. This gives the protein CAWTGGAPLSNQPQHF. V is TRBV30 and J is TRBJ1-5, with TRBD1 identical over 7 bases. This CDR3 is 16 amino acids long. Germline V CDR1 and CDR2: GTSNPN, SVGIG (reference sequence). The junction had 9 bases not matched to a gene; V was cut back by 4 bases and J by 0 bases. The variable domain in full, completed from reference TRBV30 and TRBJ1-5, reads SQTIHQWPATLVQPVGSPLSLECTVEGTSNPNLYWYRQAAGRGLQLLFYSVGIGQISSEVPQNLSASRPQDRQFILSSKKLLLSDSGFYLCAWTGGAPLSNQPQHFGDGTRLSIL.

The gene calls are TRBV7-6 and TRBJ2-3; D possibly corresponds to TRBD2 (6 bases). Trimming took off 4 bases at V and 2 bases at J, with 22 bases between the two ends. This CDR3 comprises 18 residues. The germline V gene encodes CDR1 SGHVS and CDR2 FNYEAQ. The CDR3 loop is CASSSPMHTWGDTDTQYF. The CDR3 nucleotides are TGTGCCAGCAGCTCCCCCATGCACACCTGGGGGGACACAGATACGCAGTATTTT. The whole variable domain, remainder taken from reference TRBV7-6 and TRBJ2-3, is GAGVSQSPRYKVTKRGQDVALRCDPISGHVSLYWYRQALGQGPEFLTYFNYEAQQDKSGLPNDRFSAERPEGSISTLTIQRTEQRDSAMYRCASSSPMHTWGDTDTQYFGPGTRLTVL.

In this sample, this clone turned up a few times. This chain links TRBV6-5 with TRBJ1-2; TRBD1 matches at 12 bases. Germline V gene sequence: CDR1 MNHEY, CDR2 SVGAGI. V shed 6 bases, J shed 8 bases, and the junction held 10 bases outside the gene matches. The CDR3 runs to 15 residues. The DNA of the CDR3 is TGTGCCAGCAGCGCCGACGGGACAGGGGGCCAGGGCTACACCTTC. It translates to CASSADGTGGQGYTF.

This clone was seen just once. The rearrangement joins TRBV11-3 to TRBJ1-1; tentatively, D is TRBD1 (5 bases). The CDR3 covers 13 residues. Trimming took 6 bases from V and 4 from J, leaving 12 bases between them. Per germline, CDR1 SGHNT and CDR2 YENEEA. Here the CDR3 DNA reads TGTGCCAGCAGTAAAAATAGGGGCACTGAAGCTTTCTTT. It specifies CASSKNRGTEAFF.

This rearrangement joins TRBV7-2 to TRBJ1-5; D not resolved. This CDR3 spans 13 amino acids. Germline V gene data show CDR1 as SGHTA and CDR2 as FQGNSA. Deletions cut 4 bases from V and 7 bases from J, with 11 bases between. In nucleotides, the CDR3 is TGTGCCAGCAGCTCCTCGCCCCAGCAGCCCCAGCATTTT. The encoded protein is CASSSSPQQPQHF.

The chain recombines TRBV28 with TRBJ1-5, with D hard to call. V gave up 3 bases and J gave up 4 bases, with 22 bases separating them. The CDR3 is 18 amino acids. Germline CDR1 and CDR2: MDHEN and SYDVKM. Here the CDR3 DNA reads TGTGCCAGCAGTTTCGGCAGTGGCGTACCCCGGATAAATCAGCCCCAGCATTTT. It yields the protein CASSFGSGVPRINQPQHF.

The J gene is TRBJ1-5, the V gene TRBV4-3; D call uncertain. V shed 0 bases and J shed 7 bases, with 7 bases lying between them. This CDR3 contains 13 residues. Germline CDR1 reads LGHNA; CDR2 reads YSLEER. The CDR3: CASSQDRWQPQHF. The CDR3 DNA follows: TGCGCCAGCAGCCAAGATCGGTGGCAGCCCCAGCATTTT.

In DNA form, the CDR3 reads TGTGCCAGCTCACCGGTTTCTAGCGGGGCGAACACCGGGGAGCTGTTTTTT. Encoded protein: CASSPVSSGANTGELFF. The V gene is TRBV18, the J gene TRBJ2-2; 9 bases map to TRBD2. CDR3 length: 17 residues. Unmatched junction bases numbered 5, after V lost 3 bases and J lost 0 bases. Germline CDR1 reads KGHSH; CDR2 reads LQKENI.

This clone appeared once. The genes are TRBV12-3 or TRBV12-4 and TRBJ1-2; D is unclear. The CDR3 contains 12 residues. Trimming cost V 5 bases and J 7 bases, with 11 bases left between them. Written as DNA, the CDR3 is TGTGCCAGCAGTCCGCTGTTGCGTGGCTACACCTTC. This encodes CASSPLLRGYTF.

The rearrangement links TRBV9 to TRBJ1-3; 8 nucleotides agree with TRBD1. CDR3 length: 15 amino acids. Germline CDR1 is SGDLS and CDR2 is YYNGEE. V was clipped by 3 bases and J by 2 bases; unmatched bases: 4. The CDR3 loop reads CASSGGQGTGNTIYF. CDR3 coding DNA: TGTGCCAGCAGCGGAGGACAGGGCACTGGAAACACCATATATTTT.

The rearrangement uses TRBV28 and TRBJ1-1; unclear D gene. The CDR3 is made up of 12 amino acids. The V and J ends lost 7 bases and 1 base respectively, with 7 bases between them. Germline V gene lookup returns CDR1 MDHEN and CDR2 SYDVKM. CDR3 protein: CASNYQNTEAFF. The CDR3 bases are TGTGCCAGCAACTATCAGAACACTGAAGCTTTCTTT.

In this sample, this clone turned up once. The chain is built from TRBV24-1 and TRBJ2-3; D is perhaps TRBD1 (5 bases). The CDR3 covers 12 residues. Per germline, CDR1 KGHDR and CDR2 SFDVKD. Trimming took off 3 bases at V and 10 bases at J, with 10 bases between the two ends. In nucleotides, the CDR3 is TGTGCCACCAGTGATCAGGGTAACGCGCAGTATTTT. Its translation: CATSDQGNAQYF.

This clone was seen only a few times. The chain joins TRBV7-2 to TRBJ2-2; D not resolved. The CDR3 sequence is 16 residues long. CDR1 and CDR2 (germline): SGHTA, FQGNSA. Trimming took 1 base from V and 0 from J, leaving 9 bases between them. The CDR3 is CASSLGAPANTGELFF. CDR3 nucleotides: TGTGCCAGCAGCTTAGGCGCTCCCGCGAACACCGGGGAGCTGTTTTTT.

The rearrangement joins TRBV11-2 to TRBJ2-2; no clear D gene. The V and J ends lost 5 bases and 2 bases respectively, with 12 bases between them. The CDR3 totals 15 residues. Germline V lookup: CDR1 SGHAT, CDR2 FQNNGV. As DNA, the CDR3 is TGTGCCAGCAGCATTCTGCCCGGTAACACCGGGGAGCTGTTTTTT. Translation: CASSILPGNTGELFF.

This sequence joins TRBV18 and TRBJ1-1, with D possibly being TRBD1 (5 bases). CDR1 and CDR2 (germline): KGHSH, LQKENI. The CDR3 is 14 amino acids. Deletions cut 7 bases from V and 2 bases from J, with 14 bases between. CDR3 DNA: TGTGCCAGCTATGGGTTGGGGGTTAACACTGAAGCTTTCTTT. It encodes CASYGLGVNTEAFF.

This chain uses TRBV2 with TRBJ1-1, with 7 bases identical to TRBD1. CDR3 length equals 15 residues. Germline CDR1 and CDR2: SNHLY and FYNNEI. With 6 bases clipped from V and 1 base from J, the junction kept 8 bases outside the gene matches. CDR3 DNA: TGTGCCAGCAGGAAAATGCAGGGGGGGAACACTGAAGCTTTCTTT. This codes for CASRKMQGGNTEAFF.

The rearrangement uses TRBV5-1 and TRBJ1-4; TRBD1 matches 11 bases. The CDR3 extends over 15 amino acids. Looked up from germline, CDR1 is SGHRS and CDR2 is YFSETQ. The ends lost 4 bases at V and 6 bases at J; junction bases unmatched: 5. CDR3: CASSGRDRGDEKLFF. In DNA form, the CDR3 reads TGCGCCAGCAGCGGCCGGGACAGGGGGGATGAAAAACTGTTTTTT. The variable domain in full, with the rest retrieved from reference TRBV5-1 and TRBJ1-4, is KAGVTQTPRYLIKTRGQQVTLSCSPISGHRSVSWYQQTPGQGLQFLFEYFSETQRNKGNFPGRFSGRQFSNSRSEMNVSTLELGDSALYLCASSGRDRGDEKLFFGSGTQLSVL.

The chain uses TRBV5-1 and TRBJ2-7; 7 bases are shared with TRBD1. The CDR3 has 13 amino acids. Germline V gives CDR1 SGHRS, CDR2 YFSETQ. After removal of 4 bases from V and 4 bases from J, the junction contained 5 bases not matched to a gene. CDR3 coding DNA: TGCGCCAGCAGCGAAGGGGGCTCGTACGAGCAGTACTTC. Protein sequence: CASSEGGSYEQYF.

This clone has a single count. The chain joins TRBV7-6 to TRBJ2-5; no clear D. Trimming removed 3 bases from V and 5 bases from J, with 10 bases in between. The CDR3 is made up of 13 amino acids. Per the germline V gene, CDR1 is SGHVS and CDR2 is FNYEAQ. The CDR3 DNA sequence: TGTGCCAGCAGCTTGGGCAGGCAGGAGACCCAGTACTTC. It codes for CASSLGRQETQYF.

CDR3 sequence: CASSRGTGSDEAFF. In nucleotides, the CDR3 is TGTGCCAGCAGTCGCGGGACAGGGTCCGATGAAGCTTTCTTT. The chain recombines TRBV28 with TRBJ1-1, with TRBD1 matching over 9 bases. Germline V gene data show CDR1 as MDHEN and CDR2 as SYDVKM. The J segment lost 7 bases and the V segment lost 5 bases, leaving 8 bases of the junction unmatched. This CDR3 comprises 14 residues. Combining the CDR3 with reference TRBV28 and TRBJ1-1 gives the whole variable domain DVKVTQSSRYLVKRTGEKVFLECVQDMDHENMFWYRQDPGLGLRLIYFSYDVKMKEKGDIPEGYSVSREKKERFSLILESASTNQTSMYLCASSRGTGSDEAFFGQGTRLTVV.